Described below is a single TCR beta chain sequence and its context. Its antigen is not identified. Investigators reverse transcribed all isolated RNA, so they sequenced expressed TCRB transcripts. Profiling relied on immunoSEQ multiplex PCR, and the TCRdb table lists in-frame clones only, not all of them. The table has around 500,000 clones, 9.5% to 12% seen once. The source of the sample is a study of beta chain features in type 1 diabetes. Study findings and constraints: In all four CD4+ subsets, TCRB CDR3 length was significantly, moderately reduced in type 1 diabetes. The naive, central memory and Treg TCRB repertoires showed an apparent similarity that was greater among patients than among healthy donors.

The junction had 8 bases not matched to a gene; V was cut back by 5 bases and J by 4 bases. The germline V gene encodes CDR1 SQVTM and CDR2 ANQGSEA. The CDR3 has 13 residues. This TCR came from a woman younger than 35 in good health. V gene TRBV29-1 combines with J gene TRBJ2-7, with 7 bases lining up with TRBD2. Material for sequencing was naive CD4+ T cells from blood. DNA of the CDR3: TGCAGCGTTTCTGCGGGAGCCCTGTACGAGCAGTACTTC. It encodes CSVSAGALYEQYF.